The present T cell receptor beta chain was sequenced within a study of identical twins. With respect to this clonotype: Its target is not known.

One entry per CDR3 protein, called by TCRdb with MiXCR from the 5' RACE reads. Here the sample spans around 1.7 million distinct CDR3 sequences, under 35% being singletons. Regarding the study as a whole: Within twin pairs, the out-of-frame alpha sequences they shared showed excess low generation probability. Abundant beta clonotypes from cord blood bore fewer insertions; memory repertoires lacked this pattern.

Healthy Caucasians made up all donors. The CDR3 consists of 15 residues. The germline V gene has CDR1 GTSNPN and CDR2 SVGIG (reference sequence). V lost 2 bases and J 0 bases, leaving 11 bases between the germline ends. The V and J genes are TRBV30 and TRBJ1-3; tentative D call: TRBD1 (6 bases). The clonotype comes from a newborn girl in good health. The material sequenced was cord blood. The DNA for the CDR3 is TGTGCCTGGAGTACCCCGGGACACTCTGGAAACACCATATATTTT. It is translated as CAWSTPGHSGNTIYF. Supplemented by reference TRBV30 and TRBJ1-3, the full variable domain reads SQTIHQWPATLVQPVGSPLSLECTVEGTSNPNLYWYRQAAGRGLQLLFYSVGIGQISSEVPQNLSASRPQDRQFILSSKKLLLSDSGFYLCAWSTPGHSGNTIYFGEGSWLTVV.